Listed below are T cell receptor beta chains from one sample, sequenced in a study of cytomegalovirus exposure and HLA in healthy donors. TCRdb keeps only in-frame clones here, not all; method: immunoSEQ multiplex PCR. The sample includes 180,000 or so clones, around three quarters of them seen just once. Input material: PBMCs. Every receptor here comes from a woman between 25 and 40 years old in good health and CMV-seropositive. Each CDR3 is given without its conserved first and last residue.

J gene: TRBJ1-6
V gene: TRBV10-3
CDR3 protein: AISDPSSSYNSPLH

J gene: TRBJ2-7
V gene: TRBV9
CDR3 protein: ASSVASGGPYEQY

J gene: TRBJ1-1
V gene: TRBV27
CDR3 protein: ASSTGGGEAF

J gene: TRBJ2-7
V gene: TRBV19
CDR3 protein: ASSTDRGAYEQY

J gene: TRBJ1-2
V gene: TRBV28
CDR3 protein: ASSFGTEGYT

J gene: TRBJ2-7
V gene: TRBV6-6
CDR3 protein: ASSSPTLSSYEQY

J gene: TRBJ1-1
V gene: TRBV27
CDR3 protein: ASSRIEYTEAF

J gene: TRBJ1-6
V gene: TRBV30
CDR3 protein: AWIPGTGSHNSPLH

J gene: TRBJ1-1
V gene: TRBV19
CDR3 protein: ASSSSQGGNTEAF

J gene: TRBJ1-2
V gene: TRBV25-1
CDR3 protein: ASSEPNFGTGNGYT

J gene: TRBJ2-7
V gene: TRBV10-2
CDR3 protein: ASSLTNYEQY

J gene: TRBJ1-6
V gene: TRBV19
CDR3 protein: ASSGSDIGYNSPLH

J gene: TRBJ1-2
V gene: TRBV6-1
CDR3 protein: ASNRRQGGGYGYT

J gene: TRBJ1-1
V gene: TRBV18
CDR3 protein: ASSQSGTGGGGAF

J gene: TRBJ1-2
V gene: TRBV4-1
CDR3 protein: ASSQLDRVDYGYT

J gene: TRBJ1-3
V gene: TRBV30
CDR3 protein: AWDRQAGNTIY

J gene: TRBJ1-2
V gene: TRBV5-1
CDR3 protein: ASSLDQRRDRTNYGYT

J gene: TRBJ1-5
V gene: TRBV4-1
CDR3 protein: ASSVAGLNQPQH

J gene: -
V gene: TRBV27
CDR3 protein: ASSPLPGSGNSYEQY

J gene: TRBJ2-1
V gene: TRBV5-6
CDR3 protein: ASSFGQDSYNEQF

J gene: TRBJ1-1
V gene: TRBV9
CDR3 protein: ASSEGQNTEAF

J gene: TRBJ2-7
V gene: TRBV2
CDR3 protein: ASSPRTGSYEQY

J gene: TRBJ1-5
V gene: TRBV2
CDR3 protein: ASSEATMGQPQH

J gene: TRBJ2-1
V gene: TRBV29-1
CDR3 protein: STGQGVFYNEQF

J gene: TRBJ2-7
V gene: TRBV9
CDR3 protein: ASSVGPQSYEQY

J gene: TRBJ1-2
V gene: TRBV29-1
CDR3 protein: SVTPEGYT

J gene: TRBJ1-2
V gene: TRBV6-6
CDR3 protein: ASSYRDRGGYGYT

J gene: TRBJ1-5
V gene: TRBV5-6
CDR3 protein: ASSNQRWGQPQH

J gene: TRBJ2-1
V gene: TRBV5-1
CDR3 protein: ASSLGRGPSSYNEQF

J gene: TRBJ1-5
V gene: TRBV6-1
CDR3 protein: ASRGQGKQPQH

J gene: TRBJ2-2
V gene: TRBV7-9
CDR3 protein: ASFQETVSRELF

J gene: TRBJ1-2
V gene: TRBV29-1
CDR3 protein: SVDFYRGGRSYT

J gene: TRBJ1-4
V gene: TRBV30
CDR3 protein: AWSFRPDRGNEKLF

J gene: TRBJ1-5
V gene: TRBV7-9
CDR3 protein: ASSPGLRGRVSNQPQH

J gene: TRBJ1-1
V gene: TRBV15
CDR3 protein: ATSRATGTGGTEAF

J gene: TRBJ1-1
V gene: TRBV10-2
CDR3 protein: ASTWGGEGTEAF

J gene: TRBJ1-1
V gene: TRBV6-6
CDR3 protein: ASRAGGEMNTEAF